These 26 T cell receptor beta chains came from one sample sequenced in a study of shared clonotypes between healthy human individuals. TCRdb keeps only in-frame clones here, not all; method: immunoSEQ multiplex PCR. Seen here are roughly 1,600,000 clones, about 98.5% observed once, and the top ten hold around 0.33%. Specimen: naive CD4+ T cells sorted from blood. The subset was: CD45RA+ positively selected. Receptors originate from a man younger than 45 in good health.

CDR3 in amino acids: CAISDTGTPKPSYEQYF. Here the CDR3 DNA reads TGTGCCATCAGTGACACCGGGACGCCCAAGCCTTCCTACGAGCAGTACTTC. The rearrangement links TRBV10-3 to TRBJ2-7; D is perhaps TRBD1 or TRBD2 (5 bases each). Trimming removed 3 bases at V and 1 base at J, with 19 bases between. Germline CDR1 ENHRY, CDR2 SYGVKD. The CDR3 loop spans 17 amino acids.

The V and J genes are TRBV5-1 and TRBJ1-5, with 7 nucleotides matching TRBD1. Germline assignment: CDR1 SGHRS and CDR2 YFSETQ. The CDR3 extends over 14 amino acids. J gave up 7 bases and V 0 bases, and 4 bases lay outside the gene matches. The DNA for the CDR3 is TGCGCCAGCAGCTTGGAGGGGGCTGAGCAGCCCCAGCATTTT. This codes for CASSLEGAEQPQHF. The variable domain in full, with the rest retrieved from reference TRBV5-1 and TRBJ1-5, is KAGVTQTPRYLIKTRGQQVTLSCSPISGHRSVSWYQQTPGQGLQFLFEYFSETQRNKGNFPGRFSGRQFSNSRSEMNVSTLELGDSALYLCASSLEGAEQPQHFGDGTRLSIL.

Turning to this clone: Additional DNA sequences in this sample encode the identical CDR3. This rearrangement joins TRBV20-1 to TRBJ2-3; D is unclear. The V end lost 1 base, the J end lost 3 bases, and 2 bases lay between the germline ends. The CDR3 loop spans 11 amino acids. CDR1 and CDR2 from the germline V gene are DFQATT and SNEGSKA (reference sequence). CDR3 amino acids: CSARATDTQYF. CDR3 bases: TGCAGTGCTAGAGCTACAGATACGCAGTATTTT.

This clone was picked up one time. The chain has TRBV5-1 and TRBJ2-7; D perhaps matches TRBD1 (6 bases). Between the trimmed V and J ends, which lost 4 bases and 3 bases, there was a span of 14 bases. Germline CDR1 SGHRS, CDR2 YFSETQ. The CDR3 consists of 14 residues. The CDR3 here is CASSPSGQLYEQYF. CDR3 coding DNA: TGCGCCAGCAGCCCATCGGGACAACTCTACGAGCAGTACTTC.

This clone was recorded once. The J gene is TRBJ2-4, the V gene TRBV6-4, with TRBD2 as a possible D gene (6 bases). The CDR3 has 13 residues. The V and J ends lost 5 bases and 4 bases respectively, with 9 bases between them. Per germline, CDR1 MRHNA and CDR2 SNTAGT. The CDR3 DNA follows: TGTGCCAGCAGTCCCGGGACTAAAAACATTCAGTACTTC. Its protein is CASSPGTKNIQYF.

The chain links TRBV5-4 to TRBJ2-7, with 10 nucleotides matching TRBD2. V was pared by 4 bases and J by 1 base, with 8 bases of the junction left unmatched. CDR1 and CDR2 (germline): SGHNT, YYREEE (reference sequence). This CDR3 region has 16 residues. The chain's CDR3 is CASSPTSGKSSYEQYF. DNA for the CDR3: TGTGCCAGCAGCCCAACTAGCGGGAAGAGTTCCTACGAGCAGTACTTC.

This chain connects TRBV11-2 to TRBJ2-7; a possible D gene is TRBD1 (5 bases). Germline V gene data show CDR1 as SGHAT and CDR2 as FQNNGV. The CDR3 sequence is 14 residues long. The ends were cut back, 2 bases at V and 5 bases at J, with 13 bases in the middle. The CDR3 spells CASSLNPGYNEQYF. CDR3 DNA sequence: TGTGCCAGCAGCTTAAATCCAGGGTACAACGAGCAGTACTTC.

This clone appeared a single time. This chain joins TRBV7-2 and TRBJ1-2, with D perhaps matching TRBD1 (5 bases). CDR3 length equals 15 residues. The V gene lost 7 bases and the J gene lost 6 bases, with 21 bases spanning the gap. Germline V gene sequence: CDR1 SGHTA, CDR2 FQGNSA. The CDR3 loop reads CASKLDYGRVNGYTF. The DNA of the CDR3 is TGTGCCAGCAAGCTAGATTATGGCAGGGTCAATGGCTACACCTTC.

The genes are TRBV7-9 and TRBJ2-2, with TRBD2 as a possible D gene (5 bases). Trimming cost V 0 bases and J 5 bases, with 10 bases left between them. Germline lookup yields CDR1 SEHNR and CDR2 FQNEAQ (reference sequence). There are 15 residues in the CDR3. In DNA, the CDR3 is TGTGCCAGCAGCTTAGCGGGAGTAGAAACCGGGGAGCTGTTTTTT. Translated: CASSLAGVETGELFF.

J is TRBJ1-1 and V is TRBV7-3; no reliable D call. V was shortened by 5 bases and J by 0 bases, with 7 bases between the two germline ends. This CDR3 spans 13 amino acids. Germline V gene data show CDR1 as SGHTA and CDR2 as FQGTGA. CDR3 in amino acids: CASSLGMNTEAFF. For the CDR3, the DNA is TGTGCCAGCAGCCTGGGGATGAACACTGAAGCTTTCTTT.

CDR3 sequence: CASSLAEGLLAGSYNEQFF. The CDR3 DNA reads TGCGCCAGCAGCTTGGCAGAAGGATTACTAGCGGGCTCCTACAATGAGCAGTTCTTC. The rearrangement uses TRBV5-1 and TRBJ2-1, with 9 bases matching TRBD2. There are 19 residues in the CDR3. The V gene end was trimmed by 0 bases and the J gene end by 0 bases; junction bases not matched to a gene: 10. CDR1 is SGHRS, CDR2 YFSETQ, per germline.

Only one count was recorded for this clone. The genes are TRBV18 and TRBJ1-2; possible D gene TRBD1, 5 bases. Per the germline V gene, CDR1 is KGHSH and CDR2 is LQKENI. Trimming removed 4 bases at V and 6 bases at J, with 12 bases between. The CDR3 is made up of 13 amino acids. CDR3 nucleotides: TGTGCCAGCTCACTAGGGGCATCAGATGGCTACACCTTC. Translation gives CASSLGASDGYTF.

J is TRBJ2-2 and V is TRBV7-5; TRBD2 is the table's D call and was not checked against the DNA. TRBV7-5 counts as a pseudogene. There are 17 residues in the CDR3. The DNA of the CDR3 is TGTGTCAGAAGCTTATCGAGCGGGAGGCTGGGAACCGGGGAGCTGTTTTTT. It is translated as CVRSLSSGRLGTGELFF.

CDR3 sequence: CASSRTAHNEQFF. The CDR3, as DNA: TGTGCCAGCAGCCGGACAGCACACAATGAGCAGTTCTTC. J is TRBJ2-1 and V is TRBV7-6, with a possible D match to TRBD1 (6 bases). Per the germline V gene, CDR1 is SGHVS and CDR2 is FNYEAQ. V lost 5 bases and J 5 bases, leaving 10 bases between the germline ends. CDR3 length: 13 amino acids.

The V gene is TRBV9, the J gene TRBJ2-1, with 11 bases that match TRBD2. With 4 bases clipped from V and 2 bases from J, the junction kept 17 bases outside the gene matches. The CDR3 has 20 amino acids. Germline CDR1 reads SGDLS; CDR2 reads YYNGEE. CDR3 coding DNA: TGTGCCAGCAGCCCGAGAGGGGTAGCGGGAGGGCCGATCCCCTACAATGAGCAGTTCTTC. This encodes CASSPRGVAGGPIPYNEQFF.

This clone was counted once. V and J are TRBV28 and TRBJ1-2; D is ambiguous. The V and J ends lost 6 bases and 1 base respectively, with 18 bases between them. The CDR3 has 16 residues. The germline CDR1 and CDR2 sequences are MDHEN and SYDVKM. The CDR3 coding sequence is TGTGCCAGCAGCTCTCTAGAGTTCCTCGATAACTATGGCTACACCTTC. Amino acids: CASSSLEFLDNYGYTF.

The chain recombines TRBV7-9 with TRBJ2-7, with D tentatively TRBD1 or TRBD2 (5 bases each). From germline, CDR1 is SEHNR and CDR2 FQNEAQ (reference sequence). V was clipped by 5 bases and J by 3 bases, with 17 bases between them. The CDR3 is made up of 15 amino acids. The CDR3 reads CASSPSSGRFYEQYF. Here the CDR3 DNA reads TGTGCCAGCAGCCCATCCTCGGGACGGTTCTACGAGCAGTACTTC.

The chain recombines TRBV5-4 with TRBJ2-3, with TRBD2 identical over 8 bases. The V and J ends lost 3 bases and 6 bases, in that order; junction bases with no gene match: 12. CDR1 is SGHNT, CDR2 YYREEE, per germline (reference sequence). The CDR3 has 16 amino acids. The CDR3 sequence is CASSSVSGGFADTQYF. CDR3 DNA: TGTGCCAGCAGCTCTGTATCGGGAGGGTTCGCGGATACGCAGTATTTT.

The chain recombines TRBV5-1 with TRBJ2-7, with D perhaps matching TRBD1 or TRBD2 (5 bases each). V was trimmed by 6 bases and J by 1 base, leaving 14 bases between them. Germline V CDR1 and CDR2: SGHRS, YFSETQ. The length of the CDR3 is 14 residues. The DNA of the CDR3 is TGCGCCAGCACCTGGGACGGAGCTTCCTACGAGCAGTACTTC. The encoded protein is CASTWDGASYEQYF.

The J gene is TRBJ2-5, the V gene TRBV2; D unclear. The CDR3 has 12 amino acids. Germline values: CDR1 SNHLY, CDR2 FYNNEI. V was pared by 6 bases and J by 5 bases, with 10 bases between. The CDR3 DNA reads TGTGCCAGCAGATACTATCAGGAGACCCAGTACTTC. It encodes CASRYYQETQYF.

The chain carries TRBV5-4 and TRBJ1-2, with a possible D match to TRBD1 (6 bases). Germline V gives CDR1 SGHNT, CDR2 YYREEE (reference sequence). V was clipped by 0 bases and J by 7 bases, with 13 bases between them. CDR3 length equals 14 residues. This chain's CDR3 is CASSLAGGAGGYTF. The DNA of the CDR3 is TGTGCCAGCAGCTTGGCTGGGGGGGCGGGTGGCTACACCTTC.

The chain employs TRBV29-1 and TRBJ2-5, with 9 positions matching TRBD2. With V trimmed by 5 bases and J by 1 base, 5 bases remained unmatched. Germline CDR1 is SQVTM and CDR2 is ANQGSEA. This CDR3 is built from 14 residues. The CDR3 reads CSVLAGAGQETQYF. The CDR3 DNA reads TGCAGCGTTTTAGCGGGAGCCGGCCAAGAGACCCAGTACTTC.

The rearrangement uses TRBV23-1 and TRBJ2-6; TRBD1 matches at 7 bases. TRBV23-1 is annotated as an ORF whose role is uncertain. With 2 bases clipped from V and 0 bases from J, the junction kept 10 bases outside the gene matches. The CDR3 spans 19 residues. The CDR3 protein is CASSQDSDRTSSGANVLTF. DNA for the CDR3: TGCGCCAGCAGTCAAGATTCGGACAGGACTTCCTCTGGGGCCAACGTCCTGACTTTC.

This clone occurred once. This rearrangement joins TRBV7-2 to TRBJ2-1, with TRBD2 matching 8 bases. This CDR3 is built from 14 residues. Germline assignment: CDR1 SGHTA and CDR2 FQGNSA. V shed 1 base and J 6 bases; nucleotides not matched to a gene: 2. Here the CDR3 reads CASSLGLAGNEQFF. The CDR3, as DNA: TGTGCCAGCAGCTTAGGCCTAGCGGGCAATGAGCAGTTCTTC.

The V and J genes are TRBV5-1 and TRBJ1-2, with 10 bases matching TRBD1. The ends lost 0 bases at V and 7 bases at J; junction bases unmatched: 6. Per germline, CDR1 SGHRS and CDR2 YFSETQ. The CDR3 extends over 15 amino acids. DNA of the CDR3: TGCGCCAGCAGCTTGGAGCGACAGGGGGCCTCTGGCTACACCTTC. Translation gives CASSLERQGASGYTF.

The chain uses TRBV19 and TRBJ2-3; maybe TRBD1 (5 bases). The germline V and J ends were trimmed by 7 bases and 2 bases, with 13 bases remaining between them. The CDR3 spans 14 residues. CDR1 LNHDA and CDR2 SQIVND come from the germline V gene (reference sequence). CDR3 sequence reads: CASKDSAFTDTQYF. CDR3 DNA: TGTGCCAGTAAAGACAGCGCGTTCACAGATACGCAGTATTTT.